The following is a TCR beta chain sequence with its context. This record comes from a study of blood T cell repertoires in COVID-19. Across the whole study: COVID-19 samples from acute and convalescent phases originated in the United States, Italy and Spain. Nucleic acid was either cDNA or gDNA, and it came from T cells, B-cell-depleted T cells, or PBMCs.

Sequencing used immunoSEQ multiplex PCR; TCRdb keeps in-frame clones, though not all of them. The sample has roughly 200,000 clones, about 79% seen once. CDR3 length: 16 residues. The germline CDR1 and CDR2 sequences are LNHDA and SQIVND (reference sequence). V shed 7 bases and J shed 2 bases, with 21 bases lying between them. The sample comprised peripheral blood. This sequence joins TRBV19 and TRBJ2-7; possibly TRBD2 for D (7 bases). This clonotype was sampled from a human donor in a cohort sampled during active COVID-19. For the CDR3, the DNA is TGTGCCAGTACCATAGTATATTCGGGGGGCCCCTACGAGCAGTACTTC. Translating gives CASTIVYSGGPYEQYF.